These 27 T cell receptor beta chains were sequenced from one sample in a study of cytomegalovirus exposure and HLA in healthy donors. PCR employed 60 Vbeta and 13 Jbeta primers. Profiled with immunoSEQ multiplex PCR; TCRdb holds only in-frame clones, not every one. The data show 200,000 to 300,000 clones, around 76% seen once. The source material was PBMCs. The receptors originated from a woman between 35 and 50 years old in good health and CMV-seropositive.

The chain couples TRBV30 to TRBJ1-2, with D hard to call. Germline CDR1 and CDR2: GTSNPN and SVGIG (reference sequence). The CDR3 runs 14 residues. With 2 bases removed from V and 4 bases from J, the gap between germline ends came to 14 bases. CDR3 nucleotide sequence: TGTGCCTGGAGTCGGGGAGCCACGGGCTATGGCTACACCTTC. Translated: CAWSRGATGYGYTF.

The CDR3 loop reads CASSPQGQGLSYEQYF. The CDR3 DNA sequence: TGTGCCAGCTCACCGCAAGGACAGGGCCTTTCCTACGAGCAGTACTTC. The genes are TRBV18 and TRBJ2-7, with 8 bases that match TRBD1. This CDR3 has 16 residues. The trim removed 3 bases at V and 1 base at J, leaving 8 bases unmatched. Germline V gene sequence: CDR1 KGHSH, CDR2 LQKENI.

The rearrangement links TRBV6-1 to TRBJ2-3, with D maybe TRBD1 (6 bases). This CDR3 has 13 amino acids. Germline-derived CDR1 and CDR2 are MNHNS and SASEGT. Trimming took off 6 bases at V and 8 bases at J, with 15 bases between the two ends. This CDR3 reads CASSGTGSATQYF. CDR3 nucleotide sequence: TGTGCCAGCAGCGGAACAGGGTCCGCTACGCAGTATTTT.

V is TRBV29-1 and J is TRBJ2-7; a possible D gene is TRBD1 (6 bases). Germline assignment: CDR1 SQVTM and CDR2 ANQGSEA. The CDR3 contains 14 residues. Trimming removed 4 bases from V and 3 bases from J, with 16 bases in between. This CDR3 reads CSVGPQGSSYEQYF. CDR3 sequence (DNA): TGCAGCGTTGGACCTCAGGGGTCCAGCTACGAGCAGTACTTC.

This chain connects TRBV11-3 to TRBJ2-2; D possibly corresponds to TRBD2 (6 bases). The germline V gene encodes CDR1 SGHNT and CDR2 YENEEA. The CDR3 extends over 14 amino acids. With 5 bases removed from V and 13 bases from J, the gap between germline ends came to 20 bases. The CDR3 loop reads CASSPDSPSGLLFF. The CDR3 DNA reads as TGTGCCAGCAGCCCCGATAGCCCCAGCGGGTTGCTGTTTTTT.

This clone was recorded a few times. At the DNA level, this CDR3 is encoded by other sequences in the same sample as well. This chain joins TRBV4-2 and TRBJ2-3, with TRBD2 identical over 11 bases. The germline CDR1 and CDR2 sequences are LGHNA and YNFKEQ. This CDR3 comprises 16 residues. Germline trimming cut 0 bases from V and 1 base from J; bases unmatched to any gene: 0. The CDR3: CASSQELAGGTDTQYF. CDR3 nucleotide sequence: TGTGCCAGCAGCCAAGAACTAGCGGGGGGCACAGATACGCAGTATTTT.

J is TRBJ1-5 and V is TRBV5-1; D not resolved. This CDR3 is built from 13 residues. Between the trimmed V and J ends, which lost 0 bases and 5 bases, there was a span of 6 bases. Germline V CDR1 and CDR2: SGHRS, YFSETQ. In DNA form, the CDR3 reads TGCGCCAGCAGCTTGGCCAGCGATCAGCCCCAGCATTTT. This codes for CASSLASDQPQHF.

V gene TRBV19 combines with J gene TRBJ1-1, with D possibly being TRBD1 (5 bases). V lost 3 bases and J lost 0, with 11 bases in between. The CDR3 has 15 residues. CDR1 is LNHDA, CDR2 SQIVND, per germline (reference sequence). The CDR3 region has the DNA TGTGCCAGTAGTATTTTTATGGGGCTGAACACTGAAGCTTTCTTT. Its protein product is CASSIFMGLNTEAFF.

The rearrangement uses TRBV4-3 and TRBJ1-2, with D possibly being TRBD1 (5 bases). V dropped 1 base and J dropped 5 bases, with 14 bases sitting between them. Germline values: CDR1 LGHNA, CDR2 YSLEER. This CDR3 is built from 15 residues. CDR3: CASSQVLRAKYGYTF. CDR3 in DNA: TGCGCCAGCAGCCAAGTCCTCAGGGCCAAGTATGGCTACACCTTC.

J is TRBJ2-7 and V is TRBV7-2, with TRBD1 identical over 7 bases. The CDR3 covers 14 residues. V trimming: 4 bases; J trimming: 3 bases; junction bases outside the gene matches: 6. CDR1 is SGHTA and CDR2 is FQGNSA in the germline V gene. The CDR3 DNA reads TGTGCCAGCAGCTCCGGGACAGCCAACTACGAGCAGTACTTC. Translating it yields CASSSGTANYEQYF.

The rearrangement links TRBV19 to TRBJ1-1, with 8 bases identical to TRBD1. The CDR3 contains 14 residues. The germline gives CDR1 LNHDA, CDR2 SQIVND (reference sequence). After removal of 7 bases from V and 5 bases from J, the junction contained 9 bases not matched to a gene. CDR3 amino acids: CASTRTGMWTEAFF. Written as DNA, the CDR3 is TGTGCCAGTACTAGGACAGGGATGTGGACTGAAGCTTTCTTT.

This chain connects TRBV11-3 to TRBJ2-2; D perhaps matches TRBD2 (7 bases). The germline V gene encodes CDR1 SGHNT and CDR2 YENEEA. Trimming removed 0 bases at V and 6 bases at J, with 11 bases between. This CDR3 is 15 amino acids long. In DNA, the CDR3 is TGTGCCAGCAGCTTAGATCAGGGGAGGGCCGGGGAGCTGTTTTTT. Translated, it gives CASSLDQGRAGELFF.

CDR3 region: CAWREPGGVNYGYTF. For the CDR3, the DNA is TGTGCCTGGAGGGAGCCAGGGGGCGTTAACTATGGCTACACCTTC. The chain recombines TRBV30 with TRBJ1-2; 8 nucleotides line up with TRBD1. V trimming: 3 bases; J trimming: 1 base; junction bases outside the gene matches: 7. The germline gives CDR1 GTSNPN, CDR2 SVGIG (reference sequence). The CDR3 is made up of 15 amino acids.

In nucleotides, the CDR3 is TGTGCCAGCAGTCCTTATGAACGGGGAGCGAACACCGGGGAGCTGTTTTTT. It is translated as CASSPYERGANTGELFF. The chain carries TRBV4-2 and TRBJ2-2; D is perhaps TRBD2 (5 bases). V was trimmed by 6 bases and J by 0 bases, leaving 17 bases between them. The CDR3 contains 17 residues. From germline, CDR1 is LGHNA and CDR2 YNFKEQ.

The DNA of the CDR3 is TGCGCCAGCAGCCAGTACTACAGGGAGAGAAACTATGGCTACACCTTC. Translated: CASSQYYRERNYGYTF. V and J are TRBV4-3 and TRBJ1-2; TRBD1 is a possible D gene (6 bases). The V gene's germline CDR1 is LGHNA and CDR2 YSLEER. CDR3 length: 16 residues. Trimming stripped 3 bases from V and 2 bases from J, with 16 bases between.

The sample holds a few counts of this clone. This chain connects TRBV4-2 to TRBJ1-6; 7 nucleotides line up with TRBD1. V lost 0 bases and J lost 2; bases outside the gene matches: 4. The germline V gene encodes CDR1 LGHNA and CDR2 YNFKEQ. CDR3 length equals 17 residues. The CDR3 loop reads CASSQEVQGPYNSPLHF. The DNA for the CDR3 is TGTGCCAGCAGCCAAGAGGTACAGGGGCCCTATAATTCACCCCTCCACTTT.

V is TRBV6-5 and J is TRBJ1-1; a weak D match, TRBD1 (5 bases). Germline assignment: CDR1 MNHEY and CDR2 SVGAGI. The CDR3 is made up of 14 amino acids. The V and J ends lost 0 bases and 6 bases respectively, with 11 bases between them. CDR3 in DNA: TGTGCCAGCAGTTACTCCGGACATATTCCTGAAGCTTTCTTT. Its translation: CASSYSGHIPEAFF.

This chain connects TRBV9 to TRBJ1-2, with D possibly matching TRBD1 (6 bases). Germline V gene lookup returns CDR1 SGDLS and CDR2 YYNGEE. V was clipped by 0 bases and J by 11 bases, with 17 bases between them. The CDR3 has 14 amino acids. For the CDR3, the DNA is TGTGCCAGCAGCGTAGACGGGCAGGGGTTTGATTACACCTTC. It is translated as CASSVDGQGFDYTF.

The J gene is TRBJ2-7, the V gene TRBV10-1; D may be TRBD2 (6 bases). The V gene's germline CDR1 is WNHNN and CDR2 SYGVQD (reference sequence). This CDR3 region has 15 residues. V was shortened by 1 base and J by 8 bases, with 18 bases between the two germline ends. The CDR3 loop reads CASSEYSGVTNQQYF. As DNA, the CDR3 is TGCGCCAGCAGTGAGTATTCGGGAGTAACTAACCAGCAGTACTTC.

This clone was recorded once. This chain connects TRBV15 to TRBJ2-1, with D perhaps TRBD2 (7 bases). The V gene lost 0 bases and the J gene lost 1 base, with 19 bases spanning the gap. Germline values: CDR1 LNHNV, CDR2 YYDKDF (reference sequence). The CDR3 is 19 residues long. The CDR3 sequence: CATSRDVIGGALSYNEQFF. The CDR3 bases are TGTGCCACCAGCAGAGATGTTATAGGGGGGGCTCTATCCTACAATGAGCAGTTCTTC.

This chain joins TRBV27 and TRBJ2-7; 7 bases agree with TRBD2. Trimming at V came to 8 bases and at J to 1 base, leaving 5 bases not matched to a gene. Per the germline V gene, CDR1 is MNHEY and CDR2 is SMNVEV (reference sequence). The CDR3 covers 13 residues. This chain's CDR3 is CASPGGGSYEQYF. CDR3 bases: TGTGCCAGCCCCGGCGGGGGTTCCTACGAGCAGTACTTC.

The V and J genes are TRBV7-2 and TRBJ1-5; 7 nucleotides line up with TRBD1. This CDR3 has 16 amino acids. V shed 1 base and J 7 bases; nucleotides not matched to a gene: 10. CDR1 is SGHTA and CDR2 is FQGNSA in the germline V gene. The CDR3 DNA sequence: TGTGCCAGCAGCTTAGGGGGTCCTACAGGGGCCCAGCCCCAGCATTTT. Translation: CASSLGGPTGAQPQHF.

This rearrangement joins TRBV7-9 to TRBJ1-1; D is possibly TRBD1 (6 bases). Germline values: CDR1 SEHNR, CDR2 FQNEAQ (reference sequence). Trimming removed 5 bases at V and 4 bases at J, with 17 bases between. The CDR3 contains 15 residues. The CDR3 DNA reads TGTGCCAGCAGCCGGTGGGGGGGCGCGGGCACTGAAGCTTTCTTT. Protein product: CASSRWGGAGTEAFF.

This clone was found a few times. CDR3 bases: TGTGCCAGCAGCGCAGGGAACCGACCCCTCCACTTT. This gives the protein CASSAGNRPLHF. The chain recombines TRBV9 with TRBJ1-6; D may be TRBD1 (5 bases). V lost 3 bases, J lost 12 bases, and 10 bases lay in between. The V gene's germline CDR1 is SGDLS and CDR2 YYNGEE. The CDR3 is 12 amino acids.

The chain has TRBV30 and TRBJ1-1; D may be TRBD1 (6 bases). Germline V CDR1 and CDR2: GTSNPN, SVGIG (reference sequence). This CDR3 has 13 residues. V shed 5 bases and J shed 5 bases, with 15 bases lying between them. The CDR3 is CAWRTRGNTEAFF. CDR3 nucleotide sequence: TGTGCCTGGCGGACAAGGGGGAATACTGAAGCTTTCTTT.

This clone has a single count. CDR3 in amino acids: CASSVRGDTQYF. The CDR3 region has the DNA TGTGCCAGCAGTGTCCGCGGGGATACGCAGTATTTT. The J gene is TRBJ2-3, the V gene TRBV6-1; a weak D match, TRBD2 (5 bases). The germline V and J ends were trimmed by 4 bases and 6 bases, with 8 bases remaining between them. CDR1 and CDR2 from the germline V gene are MNHNS and SASEGT. The CDR3 has 12 residues.

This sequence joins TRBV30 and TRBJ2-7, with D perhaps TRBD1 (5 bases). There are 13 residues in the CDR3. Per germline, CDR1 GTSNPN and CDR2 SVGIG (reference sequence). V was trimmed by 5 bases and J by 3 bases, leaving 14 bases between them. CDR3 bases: TGTGCCTGGTCAGGCAGGGCCCTCTACGAGCAGTACTTC. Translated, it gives CAWSGRALYEQYF.